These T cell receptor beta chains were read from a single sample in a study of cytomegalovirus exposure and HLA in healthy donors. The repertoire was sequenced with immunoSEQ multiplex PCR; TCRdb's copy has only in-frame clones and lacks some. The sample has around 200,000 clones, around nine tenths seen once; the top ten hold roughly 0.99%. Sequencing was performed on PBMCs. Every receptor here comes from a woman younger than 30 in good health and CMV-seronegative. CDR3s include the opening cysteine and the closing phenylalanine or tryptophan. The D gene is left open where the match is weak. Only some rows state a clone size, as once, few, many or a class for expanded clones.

TGTGCCAGCAGTGTAACGGGAGGGTCCTACAATGAGCAGTTCTTC,CASSVTGGSYNEQFF,TRBV2,once,TRBJ2-1,TRBD2
TGTGCCAGCAGCCTCGGAGCGGGATCGAACACCGGGGAGCTGTTTTTT,CASSLGAGSNTGELFF,TRBV13,.,TRBJ2-2,TRBD2
TGTGCCAGCAGCGCCAACCCCCGGGATGCTAGCGGGGACTCAGATACGCAGTATTTT,CASSANPRDASGDSDTQYF,TRBV9,.,TRBJ2-3,TRBD2
TGTGCCAGAAGCACAGGACAGGGACAAATTGGCTACACCTTC,CARSTGQGQIGYTF,TRBV5-3,.,TRBJ1-2,TRBD1
TGCGCCAGCACCCCGGGGCGCTGGAACAGGGCGAAGGGAAAACTGTTTTTT,CASTPGRWNRAKGKLFF,TRBV4-3,.,TRBJ1-4,.
TGTGCCAGCAGCCCAGGGGACAGTGACAAGTACTTC,CASSPGDSDKYF,TRBV5-6,.,TRBJ2-7,TRBD1
TGTGCCAGCAGCGGGGTTAGCGGGGCCGGGGGGGAGACCCAGTACTTC,CASSGVSGAGGETQYF,TRBV7-2,.,TRBJ2-5,TRBD2
TGTGCCAGCAGTGAAGTAACCGGAAGGGGGACTGAAGCTTTCTTT,CASSEVTGRGTEAFF,TRBV6-1,.,TRBJ1-1,.
TGTGCCAGCAGTCGGACTCCGACCGGGGGCTACACCTTC,CASSRTPTGGYTF,TRBV6-5,once,TRBJ1-2,.
TGTGCCAGCAGCTTGGGGCCGACAGTCTCTGGAAACACCATATATTTT,CASSLGPTVSGNTIYF,TRBV5-4,.,TRBJ1-3,.
TGTGCCAGCAGCTTAGGCCTACAGCGGAGATACAATGAGCAGTTCTTC,CASSLGLQRRYNEQFF,TRBV13,.,TRBJ2-1,.
TGTGCCAGCAGCTCGGGCACAGATACGCAGTATTTT,CASSSGTDTQYF,TRBV7-2,.,TRBJ2-3,.
TGTGCCAGCAGCGTAGGGGGTAGCGGGACCTACAATGAGCAGTTCTTC,CASSVGGSGTYNEQFF,TRBV9,.,TRBJ2-1,TRBD2
TGTGCCAGCAGTCCCCGACGGGGTCCGAACACTGAAGCTTTCTTT,CASSPRRGPNTEAFF,TRBV28,.,TRBJ1-1,.
TGTGCCAGCAGCTCCTTCCGGGGCACTGAAGCTTTCTTT,CASSSFRGTEAFF,TRBV7-9,.,TRBJ1-1,.
TGCGCCAGCAGCCAAGATACAGGGCGATTGAACACCGGGGAGCTGTTTTTT,CASSQDTGRLNTGELFF,TRBV4-3,.,TRBJ2-2,.
TGTGCCAGCAGCTTAGGGCCGGGACAGCCCCAGCATTTT,CASSLGPGQPQHF,TRBV7-2,.,TRBJ1-5,.
TGTGCCAGCAGCTTCTTGACAGGGTCGGATTCACCCCTCCACTTT,CASSFLTGSDSPLHF,TRBV5-8,.,TRBJ1-6,TRBD1
TGTGCCAGCAGCCAAGAGTCGGGGATTTTCGCCGGGGAGCTGTTTTTT,CASSQESGIFAGELFF,TRBV11-2,.,TRBJ2-2,.
TGTGCCAGCAGCTTGCAGGGACACCGGATTAATGAAAAACTGTTTTTT,CASSLQGHRINEKLFF,TRBV7-6,.,TRBJ1-4,.
TGCAGCGTTGACACCGGGACAGGGAACTACGAGCAGTACTTC,CSVDTGTGNYEQYF,TRBV29-1,.,TRBJ2-7,TRBD1
TGTGCCAACAGGGCAACGGGGGGCACTGAAGCTTTCTTT,CANRATGGTEAFF,TRBV10-3,once,TRBJ1-1,.
TGTGCCAGCAGTTTGGACCAGGACTACGAGCAGTACTTC,CASSLDQDYEQYF,TRBV27,.,TRBJ2-7,.
TGCGCCAGCAGCCAAGATCTCCCCCAAAAGGGACAATATGGCTACACCTTC,CASSQDLPQKGQYGYTF,TRBV4-1,.,TRBJ1-2,.
TGTGCCAGCAGCCAAGACGGAGCGGGAGGGAGCACAGATACGCAGTATTTT,CASSQDGAGGSTDTQYF,TRBV4-2,.,TRBJ2-3,TRBD2
TGTGCCAGCAGCGTACCCGGGACTAGTCCCGGGGAGCTGTTTTTT,CASSVPGTSPGELFF,TRBV9,.,TRBJ2-2,TRBD2
TGTGCCAGCAGTTACTCGTTTAGCGGGAGGACCTACGAGCAGTACTTC,CASSYSFSGRTYEQYF,TRBV6-6,.,TRBJ2-7,TRBD2
TGTGCCAGCAGCGTAGCGGACTCGCCCTACGAGCAGTACTTC,CASSVADSPYEQYF,TRBV9,.,TRBJ2-7,.
TGTGCCAGCAGCTTACTTGCTAGCGGGACCGAGCAGTACTTC,CASSLLASGTEQYF,TRBV11-3,.,TRBJ2-7,TRBD2
TGTGCCAGCGGACAGGGGATCCACGAGCAGTACTTC,CASGQGIHEQYF,TRBV6-6,once,TRBJ2-7,TRBD1
TGTGCCAGCAGCCAGCGTAGACAGGGGGCCCGAGGCTACACCTTC,CASSQRRQGARGYTF,TRBV11-2,.,TRBJ1-2,TRBD1
TGCAGCGTCGTAACAGCTAACTATGGCTACACCTTC,CSVVTANYGYTF,TRBV29-1,.,TRBJ1-2,.
TGTGCCAGCTCTTTTAGGGCCCGGGATGAGCAGTACTTC,CASSFRARDEQYF,TRBV7-2,.,TRBJ2-7,.
TGTGCCAGTAGTATGATCCTCGGGAACGAGCAGTACTTC,CASSMILGNEQYF,TRBV19,.,TRBJ2-7,.